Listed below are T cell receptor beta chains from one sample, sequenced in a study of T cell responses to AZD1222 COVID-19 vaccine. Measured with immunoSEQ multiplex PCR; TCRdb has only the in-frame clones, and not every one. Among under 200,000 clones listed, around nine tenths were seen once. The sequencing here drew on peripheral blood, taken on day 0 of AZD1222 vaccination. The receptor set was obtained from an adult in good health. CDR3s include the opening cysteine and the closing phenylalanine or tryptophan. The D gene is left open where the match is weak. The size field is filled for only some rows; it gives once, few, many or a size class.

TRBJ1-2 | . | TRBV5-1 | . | TGCGCCAGCAGCCGTGGACAGAACTATGGCTACACCTTC | CASSRGQNYGYTF
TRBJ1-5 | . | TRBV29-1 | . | TGCAGCGTGGCCGGAGGGAACCAGCCCCAGCATTTT | CSVAGGNQPQHF
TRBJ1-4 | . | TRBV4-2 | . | TGTGCCAGCAGCCCCCGCGGTTCAACTAATGAAAAACTGTTTTTT | CASSPRGSTNEKLFF
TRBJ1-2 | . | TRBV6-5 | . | TGTGCCAGCAGTTCACAGGGTGGTTATGGCTACACCTTC | CASSSQGGYGYTF
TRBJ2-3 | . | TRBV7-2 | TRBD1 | TGTGCCAGCAGCTTAGCGACAGGGACAGATACGCAGTATTTT | CASSLATGTDTQYF
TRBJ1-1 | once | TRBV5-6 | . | TGTGCCAGCTTGGAGGGGCCCATGAACACTGAAGCTTTCTTT | CASLEGPMNTEAFF
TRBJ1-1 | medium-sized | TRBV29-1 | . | TGCAGCGTTGTGAACACTGAAGCTTTCTTT | CSVVNTEAFF
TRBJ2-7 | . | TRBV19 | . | TGTGCCACCCGGTGGGTAGCGAACTCCTACGAGCAGTACTTC | CATRWVANSYEQYF
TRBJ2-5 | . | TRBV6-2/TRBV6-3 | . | TGTGCCAGCAGTTACTCCGCGGGGTTGGAGACCCAGTACTTC | CASSYSAGLETQYF
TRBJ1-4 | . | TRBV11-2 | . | TGTGCCAGCAGCTTAAACAGGCACAATGAAAAACTGTTTTTT | CASSLNRHNEKLFF
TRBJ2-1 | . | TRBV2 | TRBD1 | TGTGCCAGCAAGCAGGGGGTGCTTTACAATGAGCAGTTCTTC | CASKQGVLYNEQFF
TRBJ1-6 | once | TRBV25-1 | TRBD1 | TGTGCCAGTCAGGGCAGGGGGCAGAATTCACCCCTCCACTTT | CASQGRGQNSPLHF
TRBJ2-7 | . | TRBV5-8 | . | TGTGCCAGCAGCTTTGCGGTCCGAAGAACCTACGAGCAGTACTTC | CASSFAVRRTYEQYF
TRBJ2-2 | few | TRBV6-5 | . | TGTGCCAGCAGTTACTCGGCAGGCAGGGAGCTGTTTTTT | CASSYSAGRELFF
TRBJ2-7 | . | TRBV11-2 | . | TGTGCCAGCAGCCCAGGCTACGAGCAGTACTTC | CASSPGYEQYF